This TCR beta chain derives from a study of Graves' ophthalmopathy and Graves' hyperthyroidism. Patients with other autoimmune diseases, uncontrolled infections, pregnancy or lactation were excluded. It was from 10 ml of fresh peripheral blood that the PBMCs came. Findings and caveats of the study: With a specificity of just over 72% and a sensitivity of roughly 71%, the model predicted ophthalmopathy progression.

This clonotype was seen ten or more times. Its antigen is not identified. The CDR3 length is 14 residues. With 3 bases clipped from V and 0 bases from J, the junction kept 2 bases outside the gene matches. CDR1 and CDR2 (germline): DFQATT, SNEGSKA (reference sequence). Scientists amplified the TCR beta CDR3 regions from RNA transcripts. HTBI-primed first-round RT-PCR preceded second-round multiplex PCR. Using its own MiXCR run on the multiplex PCR reads, TCRdb lists one record per CDR3 protein. The repertoire holds about 500,000 distinct CDR3 sequences, around an eighth seen once, with 8% to 10% in the top ten.

This clonotype originated in a woman aged 25 to 39 with Graves' ophthalmopathy. Sequencing input: blood. The rearrangement uses TRBV20-1 and TRBJ1-2, with TRBD1 identical over 9 bases. The CDR3 loop is CSARDRGSNYGYTF. In DNA, the CDR3 is TGCAGTGCTAGGGACAGGGGATCTAACTATGGCTACACCTTC.